The T cell receptor beta chain under discussion was sequenced for a study of T cell responses to AZD1222 COVID-19 vaccine. Comment on this clone: The antigen remains undetermined.

Generated by immunoSEQ multiplex PCR, the TCRdb table keeps only in-frame clones and is missing some. The repertoire holds more than 140,000 clones, with approximately 88% as singletons. Study-level results: Donors, mostly white British, included more females; clonal diversity was possibly underestimated.

The germline gives CDR1 LNHDA, CDR2 SQIVND (reference sequence). Trimming cost V 6 bases and J 5 bases, with 16 bases left between them. There are 14 residues in the CDR3. The chain carries TRBV19 and TRBJ1-1; D possibly corresponds to TRBD1 (6 bases). The source material was peripheral blood, sampled on day 0 of AZD1222 vaccination. The receptor was derived from an adult in good health. CDR3 region: CASRTLGTGTEAFF. CDR3 nucleotides: TGTGCCAGTAGGACCCTGGGCACAGGGACTGAAGCTTTCTTT.